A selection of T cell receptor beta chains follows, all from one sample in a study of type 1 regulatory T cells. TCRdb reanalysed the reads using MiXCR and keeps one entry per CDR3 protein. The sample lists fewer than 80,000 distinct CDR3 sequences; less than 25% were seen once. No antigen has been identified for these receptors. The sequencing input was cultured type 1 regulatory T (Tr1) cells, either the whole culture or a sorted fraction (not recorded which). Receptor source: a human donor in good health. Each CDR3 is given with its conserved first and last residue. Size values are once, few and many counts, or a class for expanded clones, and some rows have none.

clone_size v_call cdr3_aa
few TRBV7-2 CASSRLGEGETQYF
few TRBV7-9 CASSPRQSSYNEQFF
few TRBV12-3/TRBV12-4 CASSLGGEAFF
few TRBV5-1 CASSPGAGEYEQYF
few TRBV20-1 CSGYQGGSSYNEQFF
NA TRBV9 CASSVFGSSNTEAFF
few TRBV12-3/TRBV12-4 CASSTLQRLAGNTIYF
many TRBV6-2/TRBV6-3 CASSQGSSYEQYF
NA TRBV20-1 CSANRDSNNEQFF
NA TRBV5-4 CASSNSRTDTGELFF
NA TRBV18 CASSQGRERDTQYF
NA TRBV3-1 CAGSQRTIYNEQFF
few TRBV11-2 CASSPGGKGENIQYF
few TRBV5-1 CASSLSVENTEAFF
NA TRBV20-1 CSAGFANYEQYF
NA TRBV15 CATSSPGGPSEQFF
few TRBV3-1 CASSPVPGNEQFF
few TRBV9 CASSLDPLQGEQYF
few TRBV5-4 CASSLKRGAGELFF
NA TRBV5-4 CASSLWPGDEKLFF
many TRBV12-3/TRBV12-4 CASSFLGEKLFF
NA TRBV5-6 CASSLGFGRSTGELFF
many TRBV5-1 CASTEQETQYF
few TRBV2 CASRPGTVPGGYTF
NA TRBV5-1 CASSRDNLNTEAFF
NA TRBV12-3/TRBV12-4 CASNRAPGEEQYF
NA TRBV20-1 CSAKEGGYEQYF
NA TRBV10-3 CAISVGLAVYEQYF
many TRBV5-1 CASSSIQGRDTEAFF
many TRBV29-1 CSFPTGVPDTQYF
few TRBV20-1 CSASGGRAEETQYF